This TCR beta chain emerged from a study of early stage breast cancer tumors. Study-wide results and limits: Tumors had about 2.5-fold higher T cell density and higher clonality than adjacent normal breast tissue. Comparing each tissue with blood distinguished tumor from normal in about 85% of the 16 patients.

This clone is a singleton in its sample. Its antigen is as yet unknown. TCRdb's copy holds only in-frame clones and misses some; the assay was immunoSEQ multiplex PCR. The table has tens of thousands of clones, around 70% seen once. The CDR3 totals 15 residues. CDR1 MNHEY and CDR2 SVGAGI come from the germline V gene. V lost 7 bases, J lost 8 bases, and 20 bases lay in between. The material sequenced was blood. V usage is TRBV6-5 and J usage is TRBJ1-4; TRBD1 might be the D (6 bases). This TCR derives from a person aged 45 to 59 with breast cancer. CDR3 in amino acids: CASMKAGRGGEKLFF. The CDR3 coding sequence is TGTGCCAGCATGAAGGCGGGCAGGGGTGGCGAAAAACTGTTTTTT.